Sequencing of this T cell receptor (beta chain) was carried out in a study of regulatory T cells in long-lasting Graves disease. Germline V CDR1 and CDR2: GTSNPN, SVGIG (reference sequence). V gave up 7 bases and J gave up 3 bases, with 16 bases separating them. The CDR3 has 13 residues. Study-wide points: Persistent disease showed a preference for TRBV28, TRBJ1-2 and TRBJ2-5. The number of shared public clonotypes was higher in persistent patients (2,741) than new patients (more than 850).

The sample's time point: persistent/refractory GD, antithyroid drugs over 5 years with positive TRAb. The TCR library was prepared using RNA isolated from PBMCs. This clonotype was found once. What it recognizes is unknown. Construction of TCR beta libraries relied on iRepertoire HTBI primers and on Arm-PCR targeting CDR3 regions. Using its own MiXCR run on the multiplex PCR reads, TCRdb lists one record per CDR3 protein. Of 650,000 to 700,000 distinct CDR3 sequences listed, approximately 31% are singletons. The source is a female donor with Graves disease. Material: peripheral blood mononuclear cells (PBMCs), obtained when the disease was refractory, from a patient treated with antithyroid drugs. V is TRBV30 and J is TRBJ2-7; unclear D gene. As DNA, the CDR3 is TGTGCCTCGGCCCGGCGTGGAAACTACGAGCAGTACTTC. Its translation is CASARRGNYEQYF.